These T cell receptor beta chains were read from a single sample in a study of shared clonotypes between healthy human individuals. TCRdb keeps only in-frame clones here, not all; method: immunoSEQ multiplex PCR. Of approximately 2.5 million clones listed, 90% to 95% are singletons. The source material was naive CD4+ T cells from PBMCs. The receptors stem from a man aged 18 to 29 in good health. Some clones in this sample may be carry-over from other donors' samples. Both conserved end residues are part of each CDR3. The order of the fields is clone size, CDR3 length, V gene, J gene, D gene, CDR3 DNA, CDR3 protein. The D gene is left open where the match is weak. Rows may omit the clone size; those that give it use once, few, many or a size class.

>once|15|TRBV6-1|TRBJ2-4|-
TGTGCCAGCAGTGAAACAGGGACCAAACGTGACATTCAGTACTTC
CASSETGTKRDIQYF
>-|17|TRBV7-2|TRBJ2-2|TRBD2
TGTGCCAGCAGCTTCAGTAGCGGGAGGAAGTGGTCCGGGGAGCTGTTTTTT
CASSFSSGRKWSGELFF
>-|16|TRBV7-9|TRBJ2-7|TRBD2
TGTGCCAGCAGCTCGTCGACTAGCGGGAGAGTATACGAGCAGTACTTC
CASSSSTSGRVYEQYF
>-|13|TRBV7-2|TRBJ2-7|-
TGTGCCAGCAGCTTCTCCAACCAGTACGAGCAGTACTTC
CASSFSNQYEQYF
>-|16|TRBV7-9|TRBJ2-4|-
TGTGCCAGCAGCCGAGAGGGAGGACTAGCCAAAAACATTCAGTACTTC
CASSREGGLAKNIQYF
>-|17|TRBV5-1|TRBJ2-5|TRBD2
TGCGCCAGCAGCTTGGATGTCGGCAGGCTAGCGGGAGAGACCCAGTACTTC
CASSLDVGRLAGETQYF
>once|16|TRBV5-8|TRBJ2-3|TRBD2
TGTGCCAGCAGCGCGGGACTAGCGGGAAGCACAGATACGCAGTATTTT
CASSAGLAGSTDTQYF
>once|14|TRBV7-2|TRBJ2-7|TRBD1
TGTGCCAGCAGCTTAGTCGGACAGGGTATCGGGCAGTACTTC
CASSLVGQGIGQYF
>-|15|TRBV28|TRBJ2-3|TRBD2
TGTGCCAGCAGTTCCAGCGGGGCTAGCACAGATACGCAGTATTTT
CASSSSGASTDTQYF
>-|13|TRBV28|TRBJ2-7|-
TGTGCCAGCAGTCAGGGACTGCTGCGGGAGCAGTACTTC
CASSQGLLREQYF
>once|15|TRBV5-8|TRBJ1-2|-
TGTGCCAGCAGCCTCGGTTTCGGGCTTAACTATGGCTACACCTTC
CASSLGFGLNYGYTF
>-|14|TRBV29-1|TRBJ2-1|TRBD2
TGCAGCGTCGGACTAGCGGGAGTGGTTAATGAGCAGTTCTTC
CSVGLAGVVNEQFF
>-|14|TRBV28|TRBJ2-7|-
TGTGCCAGCAGTTTCTCAGTTCGCACCTACGAGCAGTACTTC
CASSFSVRTYEQYF
>-|14|TRBV6-1|TRBJ1-5|-
TGTGCCAGCACCGAGGGACAAAGCAATCAGCCCCAGCATTTT
CASTEGQSNQPQHF
>-|14|TRBV7-9|TRBJ1-4|-
TGTGCCAGCAGCTTAGACGGGGTCGGTGAAAAACTGTTTTTT
CASSLDGVGEKLFF